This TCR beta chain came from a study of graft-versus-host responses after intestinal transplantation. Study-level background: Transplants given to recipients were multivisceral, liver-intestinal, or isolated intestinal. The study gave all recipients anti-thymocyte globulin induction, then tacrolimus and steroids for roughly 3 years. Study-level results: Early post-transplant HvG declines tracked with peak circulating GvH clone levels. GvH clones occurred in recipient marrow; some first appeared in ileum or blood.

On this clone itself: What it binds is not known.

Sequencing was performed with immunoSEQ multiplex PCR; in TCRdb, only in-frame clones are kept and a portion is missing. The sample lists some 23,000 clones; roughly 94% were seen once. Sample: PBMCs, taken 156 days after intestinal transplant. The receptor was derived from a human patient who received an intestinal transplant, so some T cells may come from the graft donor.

CDR3 sequence (DNA): TGTGCCAGCAGCTTATCAGGGACCGGTAACACCATATATTTT. This sequence encodes CASSLSGTGNTIYF. This sequence joins TRBV13 and TRBJ1-3; possibly TRBD1 for D (5 bases). Germline CDR1 and CDR2: PRHDT and FYEKMQ (reference sequence). V was trimmed by 2 bases and J by 7 bases, leaving 12 bases between them. The CDR3 is 14 residues long.